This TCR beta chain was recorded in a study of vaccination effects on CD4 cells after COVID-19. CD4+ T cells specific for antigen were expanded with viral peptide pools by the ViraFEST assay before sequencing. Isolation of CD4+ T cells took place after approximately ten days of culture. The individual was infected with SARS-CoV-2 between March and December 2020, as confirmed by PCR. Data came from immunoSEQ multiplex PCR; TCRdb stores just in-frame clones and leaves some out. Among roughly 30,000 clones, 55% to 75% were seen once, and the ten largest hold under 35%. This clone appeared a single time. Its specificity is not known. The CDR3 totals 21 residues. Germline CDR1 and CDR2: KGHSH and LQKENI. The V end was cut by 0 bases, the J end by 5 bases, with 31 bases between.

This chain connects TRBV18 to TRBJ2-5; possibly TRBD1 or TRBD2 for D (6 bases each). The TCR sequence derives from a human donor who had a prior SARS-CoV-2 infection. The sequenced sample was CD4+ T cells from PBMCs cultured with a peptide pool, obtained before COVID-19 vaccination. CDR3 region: CASSPPRWAVSLGGTTETQYF. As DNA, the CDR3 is TGTGCCAGCTCACCACCTCGGTGGGCAGTGAGTCTCGGGGGCACGACGGAGACCCAGTACTTC.